This T cell receptor beta chain was recovered during a study of blood T cell repertoires in COVID-19. In the study overall: From T cells, B-cell-depleted T cells, or PBMCs came the material, which was cDNA or gDNA.

The germline CDR1 and CDR2 sequences are SGHTA and FQGTGA. The CDR3 totals 16 residues. Trimming shortened V by 2 bases and J by 5 bases, and 15 bases separated the two germline ends. Study processing details: Researchers report that nucleated cell counts were estimated from reference gene primer amplification. The method was immunoSEQ multiplex PCR; TCRdb's version includes in-frame clones alone and lacks a portion of them. For V, J and clone size, that table is used; D and trimming come from the DNA. The sample lists more than 60,000 clones; 82% were seen once. Sample: peripheral blood. The sequence came from a man aged 60 to 69 with acute or convalescent COVID-19. The rearrangement links TRBV7-3 to TRBJ2-2; a weak D match, TRBD2 (6 bases). The CDR3 spells CASSLGAGLKTGELFF. The CDR3 DNA is TGTGCCAGCAGCTTAGGGGCAGGACTAAAAACCGGGGAGCTGTTTTTT.